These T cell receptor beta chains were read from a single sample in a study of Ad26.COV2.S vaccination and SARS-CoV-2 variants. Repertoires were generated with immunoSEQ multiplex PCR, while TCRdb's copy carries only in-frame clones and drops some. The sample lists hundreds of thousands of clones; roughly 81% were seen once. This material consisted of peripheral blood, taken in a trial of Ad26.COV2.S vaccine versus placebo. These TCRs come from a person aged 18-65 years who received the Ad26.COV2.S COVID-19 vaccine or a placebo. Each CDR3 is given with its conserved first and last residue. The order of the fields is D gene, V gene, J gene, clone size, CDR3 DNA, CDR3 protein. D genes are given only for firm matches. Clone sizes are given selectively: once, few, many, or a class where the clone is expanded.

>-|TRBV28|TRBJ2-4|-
TGTGCCAGCAGTCCTAACCTCAGTCGTGGCGCCAAAAACATTCAGTACTTC
CASSPNLSRGAKNIQYF
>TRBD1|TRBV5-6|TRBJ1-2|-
TGTGCCAGCAGCGTAAACCCGGGACAGAGAACCTCTTCCTATGGCTACACCTTC
CASSVNPGQRTSSYGYTF
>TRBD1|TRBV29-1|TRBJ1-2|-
TGCAGCGTTAGGACAGGGGTTGAGCAAGGCTACACCTTC
CSVRTGVEQGYTF
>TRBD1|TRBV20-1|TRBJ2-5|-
TGCAGTGCTAGTCGACAGGGAATCCAAGAGACCCAGTACTTC
CSASRQGIQETQYF
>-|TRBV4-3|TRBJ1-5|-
TGCGCCAGCAGCCAAGGTCGCTTGGGGCATCAGCCCCAGCATTTT
CASSQGRLGHQPQHF
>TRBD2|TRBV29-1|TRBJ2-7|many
TGCAGCGTTAGGGGGACTAGCGGGAGCTACGAGCAGTACTTC
CSVRGTSGSYEQYF
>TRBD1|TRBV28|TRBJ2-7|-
TGTGCCAGCAGTAACATGCCAGGGGGCATTGACGAGCAGTACTTC
CASSNMPGGIDEQYF
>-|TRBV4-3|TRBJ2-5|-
TGCGCCAGCAGCCAGGCCGTGGGGGCAGGGGATCAAGAGACCCAGTACTTC
CASSQAVGAGDQETQYF
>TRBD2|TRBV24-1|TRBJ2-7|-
TGTGCCACCAGTGCGCGGGGGGATGACGAGCAGTACTTC
CATSARGDDEQYF
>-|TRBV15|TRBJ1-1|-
TGTGCCACCAGCAGAGATATTTTCGGACCCAAGACTGAAGCTTTCTTT
CATSRDIFGPKTEAFF
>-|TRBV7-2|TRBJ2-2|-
TGTGCCAGCACATTTTTTACTGGGAACACCGGGGAGCTGTTTTTT
CASTFFTGNTGELFF
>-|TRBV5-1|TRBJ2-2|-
TGCGCCAGCAGCTATAACCCTCTCGCGAACACCGGGGAGCTGTTTTTT
CASSYNPLANTGELFF
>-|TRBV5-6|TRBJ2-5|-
TGTGCCAGCAGCCCGACTAGTGAAGAGACCCAGTACTTC
CASSPTSEETQYF
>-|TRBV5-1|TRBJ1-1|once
TGCGCCAGCAGCTCCACAGGGTTCCAGACTGAAGCTTTCTTT
CASSSTGFQTEAFF
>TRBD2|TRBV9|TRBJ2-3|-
TGTGCCAGCAGCCCCAGACTAGCGGGGACCACAGATACGCAGTATTTT
CASSPRLAGTTDTQYF
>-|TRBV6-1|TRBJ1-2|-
TGTGCCAGCAGTACCAACGGATATGGCTACACCTTC
CASSTNGYGYTF
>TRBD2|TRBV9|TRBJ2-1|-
TGTGCCAGCAGCCCTTACGGGAGGCCTGACAATGAGCAGTTCTTC
CASSPYGRPDNEQFF
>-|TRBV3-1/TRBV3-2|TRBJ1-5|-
TGTGCCAGCAGCCAAGATGGGCGGTATAGCAATCAGCCCCAGCATTTT
CASSQDGRYSNQPQHF
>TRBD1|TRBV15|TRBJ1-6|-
TGTGCCACCAGCAGGGACAGGGGTTATAATTCACCCCTCCACTTT
CATSRDRGYNSPLHF
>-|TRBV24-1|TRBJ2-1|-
TGTGCCACCAGTGATTACGGGAGCCCATCCGGAGGGGACAATGAGCAGTTCTTC
CATSDYGSPSGGDNEQFF
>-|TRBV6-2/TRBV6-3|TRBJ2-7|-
TGTGCCAGCAGTTACTCCCAGGGGTTTGTTTCACTCGAGCAGTACTTC
CASSYSQGFVSLEQYF
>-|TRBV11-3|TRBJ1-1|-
TGTGCCAGCAGCCTAACCGGTTCAGGGGTGGCTTTCTTT
CASSLTGSGVAFF
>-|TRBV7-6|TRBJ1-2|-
TGTGCCAGCAGCTTCCCAAGCCATGGCTACACCTTC
CASSFPSHGYTF
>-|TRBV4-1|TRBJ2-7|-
TGCGCCAGCAGCCAAGCGGGACTCTCCTACGAGCAGTACTTC
CASSQAGLSYEQYF
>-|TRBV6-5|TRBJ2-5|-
TGTGCCAGCAGTTACGACCAAGAGACCCAGTACTTC
CASSYDQETQYF
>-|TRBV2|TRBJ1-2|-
TGTGCCAGCAGTGCTGGTAACTATGGCTACACCTTC
CASSAGNYGYTF
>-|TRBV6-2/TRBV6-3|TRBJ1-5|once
TGTGCCAGCAGTTACCACCAGGTCTTAGAAAATCAGCCCCAGCATTTT
CASSYHQVLENQPQHF
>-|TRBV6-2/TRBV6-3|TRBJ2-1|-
TGTGCCAGCAGTTACAGTGGACTACTATACAATGAGCAGTTCTTC
CASSYSGLLYNEQFF
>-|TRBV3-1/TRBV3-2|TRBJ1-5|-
TGTGCCAGCAGCACAGGTCGCAATCAGCCCCAGCATTTT
CASSTGRNQPQHF
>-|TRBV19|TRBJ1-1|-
TGTGCCAGTAGTCAAGGCTACACTGAAGCTTTCTTT
CASSQGYTEAFF
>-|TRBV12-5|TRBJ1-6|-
TGTGCTAGTGGTAAAACCGGGGACACGCCGAGCTCCTATAATTCACCCCTCCACTTT
CASGKTGDTPSSYNSPLHF
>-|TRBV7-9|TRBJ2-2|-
TGTGCCAGCTCCCCCAGGGCGGACGCCGGGGAGCTGTTTTTT
CASSPRADAGELFF
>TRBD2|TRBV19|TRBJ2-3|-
TGTGCCAGTAGTACGAGCGGGGTAACTAGCACAGATACGCAGTATTTT
CASSTSGVTSTDTQYF
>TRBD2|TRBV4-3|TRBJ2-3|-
TGCGCCAGCAGCCAACTAGCGGGGGAAAGCACAGATACGCAGTATTTT
CASSQLAGESTDTQYF
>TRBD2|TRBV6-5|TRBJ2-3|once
TGTGCCAGCAGTCAATTAGCGGGGGTCACAGATACGCAGTATTTT
CASSQLAGVTDTQYF
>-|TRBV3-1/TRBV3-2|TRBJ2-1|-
TGTGCCAGCAGCCAAGACGGGAATCCTTACAATGAGCAGTTCTTC
CASSQDGNPYNEQFF
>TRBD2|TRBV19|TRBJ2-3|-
TGTGCCAGTAAGGGTTGGACTAGCGGCACAGATACGCAGTATTTT
CASKGWTSGTDTQYF
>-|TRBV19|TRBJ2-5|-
TGTGCCAGTAGTATGTTCGGCGTACAGACCCAGTACTTC
CASSMFGVQTQYF
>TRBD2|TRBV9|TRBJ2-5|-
TGTGCCAGCAGCGTAGGGGGACTAGCAGGAGAGACCCAGTACTTC
CASSVGGLAGETQYF
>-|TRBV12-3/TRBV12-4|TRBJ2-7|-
TGTGCCAGCAGTTACGACAACTCCTACGAGCAGTACTTC
CASSYDNSYEQYF
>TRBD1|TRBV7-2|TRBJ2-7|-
TGTGCCAGCAGCTTAGGACAGGGGGCTTACGAGCAGTACTTC
CASSLGQGAYEQYF
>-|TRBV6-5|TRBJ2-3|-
TGTGCCAGCAGTACCCGACAGGTAACAGATACGCAGTATTTT
CASSTRQVTDTQYF
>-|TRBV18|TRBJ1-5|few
TGTGCCAGCTCTTACGAGACAATTAATCAGCCCCAGCATTTT
CASSYETINQPQHF
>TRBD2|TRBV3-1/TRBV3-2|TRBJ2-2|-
TGTGCCAGCAGCCAAGAGGGTAGCGGGGGGGAGCTGTTTTTT
CASSQEGSGGELFF
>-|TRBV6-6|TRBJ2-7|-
TGTGCCAGCAGTCCCTGGGAAGTTGGCGAGCAGTACTTC
CASSPWEVGEQYF
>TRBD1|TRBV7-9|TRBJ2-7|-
TGTGCCAGCAGCTGGTGGGACAGCGCCTACGAGCAGTACTTC
CASSWWDSAYEQYF
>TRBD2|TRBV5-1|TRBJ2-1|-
TGCGCCAGCAGCCCCTCCGGGTCCAGCGGGGGGGCCTACAATGAGCAGTTCTTC
CASSPSGSSGGAYNEQFF
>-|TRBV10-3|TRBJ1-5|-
TGTGCCATCAAGGAGGGCCTTAATCAGCCCCAGCATTTT
CAIKEGLNQPQHF
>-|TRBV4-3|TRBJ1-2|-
TGCGCCAGCAGCCAAGATTCAGCAGGGCCTAACTATGGCTACACCTTC
CASSQDSAGPNYGYTF
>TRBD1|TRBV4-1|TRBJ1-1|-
TGCGCCAGCAGCCAATACGGGACAGGTCTCATGAACACTGAAGCTTTCTTT
CASSQYGTGLMNTEAFF
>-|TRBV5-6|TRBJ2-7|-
TGTGCCAGCAGCTTCGTTCCAAGCGAGCAGTACTTC
CASSFVPSEQYF
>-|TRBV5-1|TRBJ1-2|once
TGCGCCAGCAGCTTAGGGACACCGAACTATGGCTACACCTTC
CASSLGTPNYGYTF
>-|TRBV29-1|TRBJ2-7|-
TGCAGCGTTGAGGGTAACCCCGAGCAGTACTTC
CSVEGNPEQYF
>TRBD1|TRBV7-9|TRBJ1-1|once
TGTGCCAGCAGCTCCGGGACAGGGGGATACACTGAAGCTTTCTTT
CASSSGTGGYTEAFF
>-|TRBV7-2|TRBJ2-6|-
TGTGCCAGCAGCTTACGGGCAAGGTCTGGGGCCAACGTCCTGACTTTC
CASSLRARSGANVLTF
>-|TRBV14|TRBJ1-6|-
TGTGCCAGCAGAAAAGCCACCTATAATTCACCCCTCCACTTT
CASRKATYNSPLHF
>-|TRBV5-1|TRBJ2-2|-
TGCGCCAGCAGCTCGATTGGCGGCGCGGGGACCGGGGAGCTGTTTTTT
CASSSIGGAGTGELFF